This TCR beta chain was identified during a study of cytomegalovirus exposure and HLA in healthy donors. The CDR3 has 14 residues. CDR1 GTSNPN and CDR2 SVGIG come from the germline V gene (reference sequence). Trimming removed 0 bases from V and 2 bases from J, with 11 bases in between. Comments on this clone: Its antigen is still unknown.

Findings of the study overall: Prior analysis indicated that the majority of TCR beta V segments exhibited productivity approximately 87% or approximately 30% of the time. The authors enumerated 150 to 200 TCR beta chains as linked to cytomegalovirus. In a later analysis, V- and J-gene trimming of beta chains associated with a DCLRE1C missense variant, replicated independently. Reported findings show TCR beta sequences accurately forecast HLA-A and HLA-B alleles in most subjects.

PCR primers comprised 60 Vbeta and 13 Jbeta primers. Method: immunoSEQ multiplex PCR; TCRdb's copy keeps in-frame clones and lacks some. The repertoire holds roughly 180,000 clones, about 68% seen once, with around 2.5% in the top ten. Sequencing was carried out using PBMCs. The chain has TRBV30 and TRBJ2-7, with D unresolved. The TCR was taken from a female donor in good health and CMV-seronegative. CDR3 in amino acids: CAWSVGDWAYEQYF. CDR3 sequence (DNA): TGTGCCTGGAGTGTAGGCGACTGGGCCTACGAGCAGTACTTC. Drawing the rest from reference TRBV30 and TRBJ2-7, the complete variable domain is SQTIHQWPATLVQPVGSPLSLECTVEGTSNPNLYWYRQAAGRGLQLLFYSVGIGQISSEVPQNLSASRPQDRQFILSSKKLLLSDSGFYLCAWSVGDWAYEQYFGPGTRLTVT.